Detailed here is one T cell receptor beta chain. The CDR3 spans 15 residues. Germline CDR1 reads LNHDA; CDR2 reads SQIVND (reference sequence). The trim removed 5 bases at V and 9 bases at J, leaving 7 bases unmatched. This sample is drawn from a study of blood T cell repertoires in COVID-19. The overall study: Donors in the United States, Italy and Spain gave samples during acute or convalescent COVID-19. PBMCs, B-cell-depleted T cells, or T cells provided the cDNA or gDNA that made up the material.

As handled by the study authors: Estimation of nucleated cell counts was performed using reference gene primer amplification. Profiling relied on immunoSEQ multiplex PCR, and the TCRdb table lists in-frame clones only, not all of them. V and J calls and clone size are copied from that table; D and trimming were computed from the DNA. The sample holds roughly 150,000 clones, less than 90% seen once. The sequenced sample was peripheral blood. This TCR was sampled from a woman in her 70s with acute or convalescent COVID-19. This sequence joins TRBV19 and TRBJ1-6; 10 nucleotides align to TRBD1. CDR3 DNA sequence: TGTGCCAGTAGTGGAAAGACAGGGGGCACTTCACCCCTCCACTTT. This translates into CASSGKTGGTSPLHF.